This T cell receptor beta chain was sequenced for a study of B cell selection in AIRE deficiency. Profiled with immunoSEQ multiplex PCR; TCRdb holds only in-frame clones, not every one. The table includes about 26,000 clones, approximately 90% detected once. Regulatory T cells were sorted as CD4+CD25hiCD127low/negative cells. V was pared by 5 bases and J by 2 bases, with 4 bases of the junction left unmatched. The CDR3 totals 14 residues. Germline values: CDR1 SGHTA, CDR2 FQGNSA. Sequencing was done on a sample of CD4+CD25+ Tregs sorted from PBMCs. The TCR originated in a human donor in good health. This rearrangement joins TRBV7-2 to TRBJ2-5; TRBD1 matches 8 bases. The CDR3 spells CASSADRGQETQYF. Here the CDR3 DNA reads TGTGCCAGCAGCGCCGACAGGGGACAAGAGACCCAGTACTTC.